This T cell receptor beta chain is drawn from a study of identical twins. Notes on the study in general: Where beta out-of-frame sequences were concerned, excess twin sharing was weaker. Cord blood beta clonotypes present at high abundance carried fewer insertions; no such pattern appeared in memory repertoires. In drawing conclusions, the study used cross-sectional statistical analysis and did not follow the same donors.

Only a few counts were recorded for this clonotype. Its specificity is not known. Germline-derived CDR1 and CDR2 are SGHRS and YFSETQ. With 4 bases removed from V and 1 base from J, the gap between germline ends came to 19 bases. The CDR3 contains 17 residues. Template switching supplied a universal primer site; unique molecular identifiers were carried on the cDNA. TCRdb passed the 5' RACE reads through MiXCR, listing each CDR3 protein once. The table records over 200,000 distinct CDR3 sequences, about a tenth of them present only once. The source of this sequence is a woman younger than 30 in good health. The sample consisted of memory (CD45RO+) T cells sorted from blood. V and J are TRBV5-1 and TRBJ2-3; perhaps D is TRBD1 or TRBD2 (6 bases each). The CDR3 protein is CASSPPEGGHGTDTQYF. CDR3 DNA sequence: TGCGCCAGCAGCCCACCCGAGGGGGGACACGGCACAGATACGCAGTATTTT. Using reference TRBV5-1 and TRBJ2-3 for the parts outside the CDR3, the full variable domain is KAGVTQTPRYLIKTRGQQVTLSCSPISGHRSVSWYQQTPGQGLQFLFEYFSETQRNKGNFPGRFSGRQFSNSRSEMNVSTLELGDSALYLCASSPPEGGHGTDTQYFGPGTRLTVL.